These T cell receptor beta chains were read from a single sample in a study of Tregs in tolerant kidney transplant recipients. Profiling relied on immunoSEQ multiplex PCR, and the TCRdb table lists in-frame clones only, not all of them. Of around 43,000 clones listed, less than 95% are singletons. Sequenced material: Tregs from blood. All receptors derive from a human donor in good health. Each CDR3 is given with its conserved first and last residue. A D gene is named only where the DNA matches it firmly. Clone sizes are given selectively: once, few, many, or a class where the clone is expanded.

d_call,clone_size,j_call,v_call,cdr3_aa,cdr3_nt
TRBD1,NA,TRBJ2-7,TRBV18,CASSPGTGFSYEQYF,TGTGCCAGCTCACCCGGGACAGGTTTTTCCTACGAGCAGTACTTC
NA,NA,TRBJ1-4,TRBV18,CASSRGTTATNEKLFF,TGTGCCAGCTCACGAGGGACAACAGCAACTAATGAAAAACTGTTTTTT
TRBD1,NA,TRBJ1-1,TRBV11-2,CASSFDRGRGEAFF,TGTGCCAGCAGCTTCGACAGGGGGAGAGGTGAAGCTTTCTTT
TRBD1,NA,TRBJ2-7,TRBV18,CASSPSGTASSYEQYF,TGTGCCAGCTCACCCTCCGGGACAGCTAGTTCCTACGAGCAGTACTTC
TRBD2,NA,TRBJ2-7,TRBV5-7,CASSQWGGGEREIYEQYF,TGTGCCAGCAGTCAATGGGGGGGAGGTGAAAGGGAGATTTACGAGCAGTACTTC
TRBD2,NA,TRBJ2-7,TRBV6-1,CASSEGLAGGPSYEQYF,TGTGCCAGCAGTGAGGGACTAGCGGGAGGGCCCTCCTACGAGCAGTACTTC
TRBD1,NA,TRBJ2-7,TRBV18,CASSRDRDEQYF,TGTGCCAGCTCACGGGACAGGGATGAGCAGTACTTC
NA,NA,TRBJ2-7,TRBV5-1,CASSSVPDSYEQYF,TGCGCCAGCAGCTCGGTGCCGGATTCCTACGAGCAGTACTTC
TRBD2,NA,TRBJ2-3,TRBV29-1,CSVSGGSWGTQYF,TGCAGCGTTTCCGGCGGGAGCTGGGGGACGCAGTATTTT
NA,NA,TRBJ2-5,TRBV4-1,CASSQGEFGGRGETQYF,TGCGCCAGCAGCCAAGGAGAGTTCGGGGGCAGGGGGGAGACCCAGTACTTC
TRBD1,NA,TRBJ1-1,TRBV30,CAWSVTRGRGIF,TGTGCCTGGAGTGTAACCAGGGGGCGCGGTATCTTT
NA,NA,TRBJ1-5,TRBV6-1,CASSELRGRGNQPQHF,TGTGCCAGCAGTGAGCTACGGGGCCGGGGCAATCAGCCCCAGCATTTT
TRBD1,NA,TRBJ2-7,TRBV6-5,CASSFGTEIEQYF,TGTGCCAGCAGTTTCGGGACAGAAATTGAGCAGTACTTC
TRBD2,NA,TRBJ2-5,TRBV9,CASSVGLAGGGQETQYF,TGTGCCAGCAGCGTAGGGCTAGCGGGAGGTGGTCAAGAGACCCAGTACTTC
NA,NA,TRBJ1-1,TRBV9,CASSPIQSTARAFF,TGTGCCAGCAGCCCTATCCAGTCGACAGCACGAGCTTTCTTT
NA,NA,TRBJ1-5,TRBV30,CAWSGGGTLNQPQHF,TGTGCCTGGAGTGGGGGGGGCACGCTTAATCAGCCCCAGCATTTT
TRBD1,NA,TRBJ2-7,TRBV29-1,CSVEVQGYEQYF,TGCAGCGTTGAAGTACAGGGGTACGAGCAGTACTTC
NA,NA,TRBJ2-3,TRBV2,CASSEALRGRGADTQYF,TGTGCCAGCAGTGAAGCGCTTCGGGGCAGGGGCGCAGATACGCAGTATTTT
NA,few,TRBJ1-6,TRBV19,CASRWVTSNSPLHF,TGTGCCAGTAGATGGGTGACGTCAAATTCACCCCTCCACTTT
NA,NA,TRBJ2-1,TRBV27,CASKLWGRRQMYNEQFF,TGTGCCAGCAAACTCTGGGGGAGAAGACAGATGTACAATGAGCAGTTCTTC
NA,NA,TRBJ2-1,TRBV7-3,CASSPQPTGGFSSYNEQFF,TGTGCCAGCAGCCCTCAACCCACCGGGGGCTTTAGCTCCTACAATGAGCAGTTCTTC
NA,NA,TRBJ1-3,TRBV5-1,CASSLAGTGPGNTIYF,TGCGCCAGCAGCTTGGCGGGGACGGGACCTGGAAACACCATATATTTT
NA,once,TRBJ1-2,TRBV6-1,CASSEARSGEGYTF,TGTGCCAGCAGTGAAGCGCGATCCGGCGAAGGCTACACCTTC
NA,NA,TRBJ1-4,TRBV11-1,CASSLVRDEKLFF,TGTGCCAGCAGCTTAGTGCGGGATGAAAAACTGTTTTTT
TRBD2,NA,TRBJ2-7,TRBV5-1,CASNMGLAGMYEQYF,TGCGCCAGCAACATGGGACTAGCGGGAATGTACGAGCAGTACTTC
NA,NA,TRBJ1-4,TRBV5-1,CASSLAPGVDEKLFF,TGCGCCAGCAGCTTGGCCCCGGGGGTCGATGAAAAACTGTTTTTT
TRBD1,NA,TRBJ1-5,TRBV7-9,CASSPGTGENQPQHF,TGTGCCAGCAGCCCGGGGACAGGGGAGAATCAGCCCCAGCATTTT
TRBD1,NA,TRBJ1-2,TRBV28,CASSSGTGGGYTF,TGTGCCAGCAGCTCGGGGACAGGGGGTGGCTACACCTTC
TRBD2,NA,TRBJ2-5,TRBV30,CAWSTPLIAGNKETQYF,TGTGCCTGGAGTACCCCCTTAATAGCGGGGAATAAAGAGACCCAGTACTTC
NA,NA,TRBJ2-6,TRBV7-2,CASSLVGGPSISGANVLTF,TGTGCCAGCAGCTTAGTAGGCGGGCCCTCGATCTCTGGGGCCAACGTCCTGACTTTC
NA,once,TRBJ2-2,TRBV6-5,CASSSQTVAGELFF,TGTGCCAGCAGTTCACAGACAGTCGCCGGGGAGCTGTTTTTT
NA,NA,TRBJ1-3,TRBV29-1,CSVGFSGNTIYF,TGCAGCGTTGGTTTCTCTGGAAACACCATATATTTT
NA,NA,TRBJ1-1,TRBV23-1,CASSPRTGLNTEAFF,TGCGCCAGCAGCCCCCGAACGGGCTTGAACACTGAAGCTTTCTTT
TRBD1,NA,TRBJ1-5,TRBV30,CAWTQSGTVGQPQHF,TGTGCCTGGACGCAGAGCGGGACAGTTGGTCAGCCCCAGCATTTT
TRBD1,NA,TRBJ2-3,TRBV10-2,CASSDRGRGTDTQYF,TGCGCCAGCAGTGACAGGGGGCGCGGCACAGATACGCAGTATTTT
NA,NA,TRBJ1-6,TRBV7-2,CASSLGHSYNSPLHF,TGTGCCAGCAGCTTAGGGCACTCCTATAATTCACCCCTCCACTTT
NA,NA,TRBJ2-2,TRBV7-6,CASSGVTNTGELFF,TGTGCCAGCAGTGGGGTAACGAACACCGGGGAGCTGTTTTTT
NA,NA,TRBJ1-5,TRBV4-2,CASSQDIGRPNQPQHF,TGTGCCAGCAGCCAGGATATCGGCAGGCCCAATCAGCCCCAGCATTTT
NA,NA,TRBJ1-3,TRBV5-5,CASSLVIDSGNTIYF,TGTGCCAGCAGCTTGGTGATAGACTCTGGAAACACCATATATTTT
NA,NA,TRBJ2-3,TRBV5-1,CASSLLAMDTQYF,TGCGCCAGCAGCTTGTTAGCTATGGATACGCAGTATTTT
TRBD2,NA,TRBJ2-1,TRBV29-1,CSVGLAGGPSYNEQFF,TGCAGCGTAGGACTAGCGGGGGGGCCCTCCTACAATGAGCAGTTCTTC
NA,NA,TRBJ1-1,TRBV18,CASSPRPGGTEAFF,TGTGCCAGCTCACCGCGGCCGGGGGGTACTGAAGCTTTCTTT
NA,NA,TRBJ2-7,TRBV18,CASSPQGTGDEQYF,TGTGCCAGCTCACCCCAGGGTACCGGGGACGAGCAGTACTTC
NA,NA,TRBJ2-1,TRBV29-1,CSVAWWHEQFF,TGCAGCGTTGCGTGGTGGCATGAGCAGTTCTTC
NA,NA,TRBJ1-6,TRBV4-2,CASSQEGGRNSPLHF,TGTGCCAGCAGCCAAGAGGGGGGCAGGAATTCACCCCTCCACTTT
TRBD1,NA,TRBJ2-1,TRBV25-1,CASSESGTGGHEQFF,TGTGCCAGCAGTGAGTCCGGGACAGGGGGCCATGAGCAGTTCTTC
NA,NA,TRBJ1-2,TRBV6-5,CASISPPYGYTF,TGTGCCAGCATCTCCCCCCCCTATGGCTACACCTTC
TRBD1,NA,TRBJ1-5,TRBV19,CASSWDRVTRGGQPQHF,TGTGCCAGTAGTTGGGACAGGGTAACCCGGGGGGGTCAGCCCCAGCATTTT
NA,NA,TRBJ1-1,TRBV7-2,CASSLGGQIEAFF,TGTGCCAGCAGCTTAGGGGGACAAATTGAAGCTTTCTTT
NA,NA,TRBJ1-1,TRBV7-2,CASSLVSLGKWGTEAFF,TGTGCCAGCAGCTTAGTGTCTCTGGGGAAATGGGGCACTGAAGCTTTCTTT
TRBD2,once,TRBJ2-7,TRBV18,CASSPRGLAVSYEQYF,TGTGCCAGCTCACCGAGGGGACTAGCGGTTTCCTACGAGCAGTACTTC
NA,NA,TRBJ2-7,TRBV5-1,CASKRVPRDYEQYF,TGCGCCAGCAAGAGGGTCCCGAGGGACTACGAGCAGTACTTC
NA,NA,TRBJ1-4,TRBV6-5,CASSTPFNEKLFF,TGTGCCAGCAGTACTCCCTTTAATGAAAAACTGTTTTTT
NA,NA,TRBJ2-3,TRBV12-5,CASAYGEQITDTQYF,TGTGCTAGTGCCTACGGCGAGCAGATCACAGATACGCAGTATTTT
NA,NA,TRBJ2-5,TRBV6-5,CASSYRPRQPQETQYF,TGTGCCAGCAGTTACCGGCCACGACAGCCACAAGAGACCCAGTACTTC